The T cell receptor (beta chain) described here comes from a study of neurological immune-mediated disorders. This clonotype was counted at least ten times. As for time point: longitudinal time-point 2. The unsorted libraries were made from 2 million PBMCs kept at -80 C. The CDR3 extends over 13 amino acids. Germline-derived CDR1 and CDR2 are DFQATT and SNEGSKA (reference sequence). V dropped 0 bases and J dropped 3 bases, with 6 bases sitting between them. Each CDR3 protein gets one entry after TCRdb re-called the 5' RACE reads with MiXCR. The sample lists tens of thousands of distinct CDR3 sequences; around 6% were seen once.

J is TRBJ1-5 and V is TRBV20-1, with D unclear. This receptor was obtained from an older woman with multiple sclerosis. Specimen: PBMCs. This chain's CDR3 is CSARDEVNQPQHF. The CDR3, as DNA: TGCAGTGCTAGAGATGAAGTCAATCAGCCCCAGCATTTT.